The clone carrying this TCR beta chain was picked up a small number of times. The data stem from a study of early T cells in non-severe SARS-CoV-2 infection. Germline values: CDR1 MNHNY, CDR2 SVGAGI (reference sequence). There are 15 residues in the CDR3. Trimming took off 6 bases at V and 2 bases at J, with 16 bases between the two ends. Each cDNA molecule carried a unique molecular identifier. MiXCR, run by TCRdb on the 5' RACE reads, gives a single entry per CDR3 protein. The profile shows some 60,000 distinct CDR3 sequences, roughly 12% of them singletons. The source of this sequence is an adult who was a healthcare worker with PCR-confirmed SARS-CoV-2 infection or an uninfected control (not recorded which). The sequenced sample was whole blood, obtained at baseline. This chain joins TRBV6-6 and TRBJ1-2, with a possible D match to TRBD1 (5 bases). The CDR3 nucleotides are TGTGCCAGCAGAACAGGAATAGGGGACAACTATGGCTACACCTTC. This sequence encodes CASRTGIGDNYGYTF.